A selection of T cell receptor beta chains follows, all from one sample in a study of cytomegalovirus exposure and HLA in healthy donors. Measured with immunoSEQ multiplex PCR; TCRdb has only the in-frame clones, and not every one. This sample carries under 200,000 clones, about three quarters of them seen once, and the ten largest clones take around 3%. Sequencing input: PBMCs. The receptors originated from a woman aged 40-49 years in good health and CMV-seropositive. Each CDR3 is given with its conserved first and last residue. The D gene is left open where the match is weak.

V	J	D	CDR3
TRBV29-1	TRBJ2-7	TRBD1	CSVNRGQGGGQYF
TRBV6-6	TRBJ2-2	NA	CASSYQGATGELFF
TRBV29-1	TRBJ2-3	TRBD2	CSVDQIAGSSTDTQYF
TRBV19	TRBJ2-3	NA	CASSIRVPDTQYF
TRBV12-5	TRBJ1-3	TRBD1	CASGPRDSAGNTIYF
TRBV7-2	TRBJ2-7	TRBD2	CASSLGTSAAEQYF
TRBV4-1	TRBJ1-1	TRBD1	CASSSRGESTEAFF
TRBV13	TRBJ2-1	TRBD2	CASSSPGRGTAEQFF
TRBV6-5	NA	TRBD2	CASSRRREGYEQYF
TRBV6-1	TRBJ1-5	TRBD1	CASSTQGASNQPQHF
TRBV2	TRBJ1-1	NA	CASRYTRNTEAFF
TRBV29-1	TRBJ2-5	TRBD2	CSVSTSGGVQETQYF
TRBV11-2	TRBJ2-7	TRBD1	CASSPTNGQGGEQYF
TRBV30	TRBJ1-4	NA	CAWSAGITNEKLFF
TRBV4-1	TRBJ1-1	NA	CASSPLFSPEAFF
TRBV28	TRBJ2-7	NA	CASNSPRGPNYEQYF
TRBV5-1	TRBJ2-1	TRBD2	CASTTGSGEASYNEQFF
TRBV19	TRBJ2-7	TRBD2	CASSILKREGSYEQYF
TRBV6-6	TRBJ1-2	NA	CASSYGGEGYTF
TRBV7-8	TRBJ2-1	TRBD2	CASSSGLAGGYRYNEQFF
TRBV2	TRBJ1-6	NA	CASSPGSNGNSPLHF
TRBV2	TRBJ1-2	TRBD1	CASKTQGAVYGYTF
TRBV29-1	TRBJ2-3	TRBD1	CSVRTGLADTQYF
TRBV4-2	TRBJ2-7	TRBD1	CASSQGGQGAYEQYF
TRBV7-2	TRBJ2-7	NA	CASSLDLYEQYF
TRBV19	TRBJ2-4	TRBD2	CASSIGQREGRAKNIQYF
TRBV5-1	TRBJ2-3	TRBD2	CASSLVAGGPPRTDTQYF
TRBV6-7	NA	NA	CASRDSRTYEQYF
TRBV6-1	TRBJ1-5	NA	CASSDRGNQPQHF
TRBV30	TRBJ2-7	TRBD1	CAWEGTGGYGEQYF
TRBV7-2	TRBJ2-1	TRBD1	CASSSQGARNNEQFF
TRBV5-1	TRBJ1-2	NA	CASSLGFGYDNYGYTF
TRBV29-1	TRBJ1-3	NA	CSTSNGDGNTIYF
TRBV7-2	TRBJ2-3	TRBD2	CASSLVPSGVSTDTQYF
TRBV2	TRBJ1-4	NA	CASRSGGEEKLFF
TRBV7-9	TRBJ2-1	TRBD2	CASSPTSASSSEQFF
TRBV9	TRBJ2-7	TRBD1	CASSRGQGFYEQYF
TRBV10-2	TRBJ2-6	TRBD1	CASSEPGQGAGANVLTF
TRBV7-9	TRBJ2-7	NA	CASSTKGGGEQYF
TRBV4-2	TRBJ2-1	TRBD1	CASSPGQGEGEQFF
TRBV7-2	TRBJ2-5	TRBD2	CASSLGIAGGPGGETQYF
TRBV7-8	TRBJ1-1	TRBD1	CASSLVVQGAAFF
TRBV2	TRBJ2-3	NA	CASATEGSRTDTQYF
TRBV11-3	TRBJ2-5	NA	CASSLDFGGSETQYF
TRBV5-5	TRBJ1-1	TRBD1	CASSPGTEFEAFF
TRBV4-3	TRBJ2-1	NA	CASSQGDGSSYNEQFF
TRBV6-5	TRBJ2-7	TRBD2	CASSYSASGSSYEQYF
TRBV7-9	TRBJ1-1	NA	CASSLVQGGGDTEAFF
TRBV30	TRBJ2-7	TRBD2	CAWSISGGPYEQYF
TRBV7-2	TRBJ2-1	TRBD2	CASSRTSGFNEQFF
TRBV15	TRBJ1-4	TRBD1	CATSPRTGGDEKLFF
TRBV30	TRBJ2-7	TRBD1	CAWSVQGITYEQYF
TRBV7-9	TRBJ1-1	NA	CASSPPGKRGMNTEAFF
TRBV25-1	TRBJ2-3	NA	CASSVRQPDTQYF
TRBV9	TRBJ2-7	NA	CASSSQSGSEQYF
TRBV28	TRBJ1-1	NA	CATQTGLVGLFF
TRBV18	TRBJ2-3	TRBD2	CASSPFVGLAVPTDTQYF
TRBV7-9	TRBJ2-7	TRBD2	CASSPSGGATYEQYF
TRBV7-2	TRBJ2-3	TRBD2	CASSRPLAGGARVTDTQYF
TRBV5-4	TRBJ1-2	TRBD1	CASSLGSDRGHGYTF